This TCR beta chain was recorded in a study of vaccination effects on CD4 cells after COVID-19. Whole-study findings and limits: Both infection-induced and vaccine-induced clones contracted markedly at late post-vaccination timepoints. Relatively few convalescent patients took part in the study, which had no early post-infection timepoints.

Measured with immunoSEQ multiplex PCR; TCRdb has only the in-frame clones, and not every one. The sample holds fewer than 85,000 clones, about 74% seen once. A remark on this clone: Its specificity is unknown.

CDR1 is LNHNV and CDR2 is YYDKDF in the germline V gene (reference sequence). V lost 0 bases and J lost 1, with 15 bases in between. The CDR3 contains 17 residues. Isolation of CD4+ T cells took place after around 10 days of culture. As their vaccination, participants received two doses of either BNT162b2 or mRNA-1273. Among the vaccine recipients, none had a prior SARS-CoV-2 infection, and nucleocapsid antibodies were negative. A half-medium replacement with IL-2 medium was carried out on days 3 and 7. Sample: CD4+ T cells from PBMCs cultured without peptide, taken after COVID-19 vaccination. This clonotype was obtained from a human donor who received a COVID-19 vaccine. This sequence joins TRBV15 and TRBJ2-5, with D maybe TRBD1 (6 bases). In nucleotides, the CDR3 is TGTGCCACCAGCAGAGATCGGGGCAGGGGATTCCAAGAGACCCAGTACTTC. Protein: CATSRDRGRGFQETQYF.